These T cell receptor beta chains were read from a single sample in a study of blood T cell repertoires in COVID-19. TCRdb's copy holds only in-frame clones and misses some; the assay was immunoSEQ multiplex PCR. The profile shows 150,000 to 200,000 clones, approximately 86% of them singletons. The specimen sequenced was peripheral blood. All receptors come from a man aged 18 to 35 with acute or convalescent COVID-19. Both conserved end residues are part of each CDR3. Fields, in order: J gene, D gene, V gene, clone size, CDR3 length, CDR3 protein, CDR3 DNA. A D gene is named only where the DNA matches it firmly. Only some rows state a clone size, as once, few, many or a class for expanded clones.

j_gene: TRBJ2-1
d_gene: .
v_gene: TRBV2
abundance: .
len: 14
CDR3aa: CASRLDGTYNEQFF
CDR3nt: TGTGCCAGCAGATTGGACGGGACCTACAATGAGCAGTTCTTC

j_gene: TRBJ1-1
d_gene: .
v_gene: TRBV3-1/TRBV3-2
abundance: once
len: 17
CDR3aa: CASSQAASWTLGTEAFF
CDR3nt: TGTGCCAGCAGCCAAGCCGCCTCGTGGACACTGGGGACTGAAGCTTTCTTT

j_gene: TRBJ2-5
d_gene: .
v_gene: TRBV5-1
abundance: .
len: 16
CDR3aa: CASSLAAGSLQETQYF
CDR3nt: TGCGCCAGCAGCTTGGCCGCGGGGTCCCTTCAAGAGACCCAGTACTTC

j_gene: TRBJ1-2
d_gene: TRBD1
v_gene: TRBV28
abundance: .
len: 15
CDR3aa: CASSFGDRVGYGYTF
CDR3nt: TGTGCCAGCAGCTTCGGGGACAGGGTGGGCTATGGCTACACCTTC

j_gene: TRBJ1-2
d_gene: .
v_gene: TRBV7-9
abundance: .
len: 15
CDR3aa: CASSPGLEKAYGYTF
CDR3nt: TGTGCCAGCAGCCCCGGACTCGAAAAGGCCTATGGCTACACCTTC

j_gene: TRBJ2-7
d_gene: .
v_gene: TRBV28
abundance: .
len: 15
CDR3aa: CASCLWGDGTYEQYF
CDR3nt: TGTGCCAGCTGCCTTTGGGGGGACGGGACCTACGAGCAGTACTTC

j_gene: TRBJ1-5
d_gene: .
v_gene: TRBV18
abundance: once
len: 13
CDR3aa: CASSPEGVQPQHF
CDR3nt: TGTGCCAGCTCACCAGAGGGGGTTCAGCCCCAGCATTTT

j_gene: TRBJ1-1
d_gene: TRBD1
v_gene: TRBV10-2
abundance: once
len: 14
CDR3aa: CASSGQGAGTEAFF
CDR3nt: TGCGCCAGCAGTGGACAGGGGGCTGGGACTGAAGCTTTCTTT

j_gene: TRBJ1-2
d_gene: .
v_gene: TRBV7-9
abundance: .
len: 14
CDR3aa: CASSPLAGNYGYTF
CDR3nt: TGTGCCAGCAGCCCCCTCGCAGGGAACTATGGCTACACCTTC

j_gene: TRBJ2-7
d_gene: .
v_gene: TRBV15
abundance: .
len: 15
CDR3aa: CATSKEEGTRYIRYF
CDR3nt: TGTGCCACCAGCAAGGAAGAAGGGACTCGTTATATCAGGTACTTC

j_gene: TRBJ1-1
d_gene: .
v_gene: TRBV19
abundance: once
len: 14
CDR3aa: CASSYGTLNTEAFF
CDR3nt: TGTGCCAGTAGTTACGGGACACTGAACACTGAAGCTTTCTTT

j_gene: TRBJ1-5
d_gene: .
v_gene: TRBV3-1/TRBV3-2
abundance: .
len: 16
CDR3aa: CASSQGQHNSNQPQHF
CDR3nt: TGTGCCAGCAGCCAAGGACAACACAATAGCAATCAGCCCCAGCATTTT

j_gene: TRBJ1-1
d_gene: TRBD1
v_gene: TRBV7-9
abundance: .
len: 15
CDR3aa: CASSLWGQANTEAFF
CDR3nt: TGTGCCAGCAGCCTATGGGGACAGGCGAACACTGAAGCTTTCTTT

j_gene: TRBJ1-2
d_gene: .
v_gene: TRBV11-2
abundance: .
len: 14
CDR3aa: CASSDDRRNYGYTF
CDR3nt: TGTGCCAGCAGCGACGATAGGAGAAACTATGGCTACACCTTC

j_gene: TRBJ1-1
d_gene: .
v_gene: TRBV2
abundance: .
len: 14
CDR3aa: CASSEGVARTEAFF
CDR3nt: TGTGCCAGCAGTGAGGGAGTTGCTAGAACTGAAGCTTTCTTT

j_gene: TRBJ1-5
d_gene: .
v_gene: TRBV5-1
abundance: once
len: 14
CDR3aa: CASSRAGGNQPQHF
CDR3nt: TGCGCCAGCAGTCGGGCTGGGGGGAATCAGCCCCAGCATTTT

j_gene: TRBJ2-1
d_gene: .
v_gene: TRBV6-5
abundance: .
len: 15
CDR3aa: CASSPQGSSYNEQFF
CDR3nt: TGTGCCAGCAGTCCTCAGGGAAGCTCCTACAATGAGCAGTTCTTC

j_gene: TRBJ2-3
d_gene: TRBD2
v_gene: TRBV2
abundance: few
len: 13
CDR3aa: CASKRGVTDTQYF
CDR3nt: TGTGCCAGCAAGCGGGGGGTCACAGATACGCAGTATTTT

j_gene: TRBJ2-1
d_gene: .
v_gene: TRBV6-4
abundance: .
len: 15
CDR3aa: CASRAGLSRDNEQFF
CDR3nt: TGTGCCAGCAGAGCAGGGTTGTCACGGGACAATGAGCAGTTCTTC

j_gene: TRBJ2-5
d_gene: TRBD1
v_gene: TRBV30
abundance: once
len: 16
CDR3aa: CAWSARPGQIQETQYF
CDR3nt: TGTGCCTGGAGTGCCCGACCGGGACAGATACAAGAGACCCAGTACTTC

j_gene: TRBJ1-1
d_gene: TRBD1
v_gene: TRBV10-3
abundance: .
len: 13
CDR3aa: CAIGDRGDTEAFF
CDR3nt: TGTGCCATCGGGGACAGGGGGGACACTGAAGCTTTCTTT

j_gene: TRBJ1-1
d_gene: .
v_gene: TRBV12-3/TRBV12-4
abundance: .
len: 13
CDR3aa: CASTLTVNTEAFF
CDR3nt: TGTGCCAGCACCCTGACAGTGAACACTGAAGCTTTCTTT

j_gene: TRBJ2-3
d_gene: TRBD2
v_gene: TRBV2
abundance: .
len: 15
CDR3aa: CASRETGGPTDTQYF
CDR3nt: TGTGCCAGCAGGGAAACGGGGGGGCCCACAGATACGCAGTATTTT

j_gene: TRBJ1-3
d_gene: TRBD1
v_gene: TRBV7-2
abundance: .
len: 17
CDR3aa: CASSLRGQAVGGNTIYF
CDR3nt: TGTGCCAGCAGCTTAAGAGGACAGGCTGTAGGTGGAAACACCATATATTTT

j_gene: TRBJ2-1
d_gene: .
v_gene: TRBV4-1
abundance: .
len: 15
CDR3aa: CASSQGGPGYNEQFF
CDR3nt: TGCGCCAGCAGCCAAGGGGGGCCGGGCTACAATGAGCAGTTCTTC

j_gene: TRBJ2-7
d_gene: TRBD2
v_gene: TRBV18
abundance: .
len: 16
CDR3aa: CASSTGLAASSYEQYF
CDR3nt: TGTGCCAGCTCAACGGGACTAGCGGCAAGCTCCTACGAGCAGTACTTC

j_gene: TRBJ2-5
d_gene: .
v_gene: TRBV7-9
abundance: .
len: 16
CDR3aa: CASSLYAGRVQETQYF
CDR3nt: TGTGCCAGCAGCTTATATGCGGGTAGGGTACAAGAGACCCAGTACTTC

j_gene: TRBJ1-2
d_gene: TRBD1
v_gene: TRBV19
abundance: once
len: 12
CDR3aa: CASEGQAYGYTF
CDR3nt: TGTGCCAGTGAAGGACAGGCTTATGGCTACACCTTC

j_gene: TRBJ2-3
d_gene: .
v_gene: TRBV4-1
abundance: .
len: 14
CDR3aa: CASSQDPSFDTQYF
CDR3nt: TGCGCCAGCAGCCAAGATCCTAGCTTCGATACGCAGTATTTT

j_gene: TRBJ2-1
d_gene: .
v_gene: TRBV11-2
abundance: .
len: 13
CDR3aa: CASRLDSGRQLFF
CDR3nt: TGTGCCAGCAGGCTGGACAGTGGCCGGCAATTGTTCTTC

j_gene: TRBJ2-1
d_gene: TRBD2
v_gene: TRBV6-5
abundance: .
len: 15
CDR3aa: CASSYLRGVYNEQFF
CDR3nt: TGTGCCAGCAGTTACTTGCGGGGGGTCTACAATGAGCAGTTCTTC

j_gene: TRBJ1-6
d_gene: TRBD1
v_gene: TRBV12-5
abundance: .
len: 16
CDR3aa: CASAARDRGFNSPLHF
CDR3nt: TGTGCTAGTGCCGCTAGGGACAGGGGGTTCAATTCACCCCTCCACTTT

j_gene: TRBJ2-4
d_gene: TRBD2
v_gene: TRBV19
abundance: few
len: 15
CDR3aa: CASQPGGVAKNIQYF
CDR3nt: TGTGCCAGTCAGCCGGGGGGGGTAGCCAAAAACATTCAGTACTTC

j_gene: TRBJ1-2
d_gene: TRBD1
v_gene: TRBV5-1
abundance: .
len: 13
CDR3aa: CASSPGQGFGYTF
CDR3nt: TGCGCCAGCAGCCCCGGACAGGGTTTTGGCTACACCTTC

j_gene: TRBJ2-1
d_gene: TRBD2
v_gene: TRBV27
abundance: .
len: 14
CDR3aa: CASTTSGGYNEQFF
CDR3nt: TGTGCCAGTACGACTAGCGGGGGCTACAATGAGCAGTTCTTC

j_gene: TRBJ1-1
d_gene: .
v_gene: TRBV28
abundance: .
len: 14
CDR3aa: CASSLVGAHTEAFF
CDR3nt: TGTGCCAGCAGTTTAGTAGGGGCCCACACTGAAGCTTTCTTT

j_gene: TRBJ1-1
d_gene: TRBD1
v_gene: TRBV7-9
abundance: .
len: 16
CDR3aa: CASSLARGTGSAEAFF
CDR3nt: TGTGCCAGCAGCTTAGCCCGCGGGACAGGGTCCGCTGAAGCTTTCTTT

j_gene: TRBJ1-1
d_gene: .
v_gene: TRBV5-1
abundance: .
len: 13
CDR3aa: CASSLEVGSEAFF
CDR3nt: TGCGCCAGCAGCTTGGAGGTGGGCTCCGAAGCTTTCTTT

j_gene: TRBJ2-1
d_gene: TRBD2
v_gene: TRBV18
abundance: .
len: 15
CDR3aa: CASSPPGLAGDEQFF
CDR3nt: TGTGCCAGCTCACCACCGGGACTAGCGGGGGATGAGCAGTTCTTC